This TCR beta chain was captured in a study of prognosis after radiotherapy for stage I lung cancer. At the level of the study: Non-small cell lung cancer patients at stage I were enrolled between 2018 and January 2019. Newly diagnosed primary stage I lung tumors occurred in about 13 patients, and oligometastatic NSCLC after surgical resection of the primary tumor occurred in five. Ages of the approximately 13 men and several women ranged roughly 50 to 95 years, median around 74.

Each of two time points yielded approximately 6 milliliters of peripheral venous blood. As to this clonotype: Since a much larger clone is just one base distant, this may be a read error.

Multiplex PCR in two rounds served to amplify TCR beta CDR3 from genomic DNA. Individual primers that were specific to each TRBV and TRBJ gene served in first-round PCR. TCRdb analysed the multiplex PCR reads with MiXCR anew, one entry per CDR3 protein. The repertoire has some 24,000 distinct CDR3 sequences, around 36% of them found once; the top ten carry around 62%. V lost 2 bases to trimming and J lost 8 bases, with 14 bases between them. Germline CDR1 and CDR2: KGHDR and SFDVKD. The CDR3 is 15 amino acids. This sequence originates from a donor aged 50 or older with non-small cell lung cancer. Sequencing used PBMCs, obtained before or after stereotactic body radiation therapy (not recorded which). The chain carries TRBV24-1 and TRBJ1-4, with D unclear. The CDR3 here is CATSDCGHGREKLFF. The DNA of the CDR3 is TGTGCCACCAGTGATTGCGGCCACGGTCGGGAAAAACTGTTTTTT.